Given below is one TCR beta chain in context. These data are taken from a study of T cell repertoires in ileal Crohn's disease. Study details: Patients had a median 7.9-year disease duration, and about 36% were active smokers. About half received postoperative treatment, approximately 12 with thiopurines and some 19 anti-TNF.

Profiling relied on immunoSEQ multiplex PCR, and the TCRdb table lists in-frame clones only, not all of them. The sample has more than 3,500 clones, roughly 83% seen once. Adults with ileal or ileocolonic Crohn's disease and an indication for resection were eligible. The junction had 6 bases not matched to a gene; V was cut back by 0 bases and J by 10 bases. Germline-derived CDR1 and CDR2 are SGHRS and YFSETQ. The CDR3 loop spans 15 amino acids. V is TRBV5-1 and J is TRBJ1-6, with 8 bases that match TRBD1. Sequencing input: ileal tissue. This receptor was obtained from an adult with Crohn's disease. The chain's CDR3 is CASSLEGQGHSPLHF. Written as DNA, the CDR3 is TGCGCCAGCAGCTTGGAAGGACAGGGACACTCACCCCTCCACTTT.